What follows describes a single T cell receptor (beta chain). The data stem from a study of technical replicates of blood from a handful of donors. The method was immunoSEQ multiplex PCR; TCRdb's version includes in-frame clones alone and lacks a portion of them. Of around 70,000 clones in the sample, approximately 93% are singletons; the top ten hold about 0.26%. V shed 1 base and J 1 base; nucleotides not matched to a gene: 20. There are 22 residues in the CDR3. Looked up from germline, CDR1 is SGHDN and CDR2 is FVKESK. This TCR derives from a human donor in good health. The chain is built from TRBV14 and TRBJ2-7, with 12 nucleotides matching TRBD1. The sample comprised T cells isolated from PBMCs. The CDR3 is CASSQASLFRDRGRSRSYEQYF. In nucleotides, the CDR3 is TGTGCCAGCAGCCAAGCATCTCTGTTCCGGGACAGGGGGCGATCTAGATCCTACGAGCAGTACTTC.